This passage covers 25 T cell receptor beta chains from one sample sequenced in a study of shared clonotypes between healthy human individuals (dated by TCRdb to 2019 to 2021). For the CD8 naive samples, CD45RO-negative cells were positively selected for CCR7, yielding a CD45RA+CCR7+ population from which TemRA cells were excluded. Library method: the immunoSEQ multiplex PCR assay. TCRdb stores this immuneACCESS table with in-frame sequences only. Part of the clones is absent; in the studies checked, under half of the shortfall reflects unresolved V genes, and no reason is known for the rest. The sample table shows about 2 million clones, and approximately 94% are seen once. Roughly 1.2% of the sample rests with the top ten. Sequenced input: naive CD8+ T cells sorted from blood. What the cell subset or site label conveys for this sample: CD45RA+CCR7+. These receptor sequences come from a man younger than 35 in good health.

This chain uses TRBV7-8 with TRBJ1-1; TRBD1 agrees at 8 bases. This CDR3 is 15 amino acids long. Germline CDR1 reads SGHVS; CDR2 reads FQNEAQ. After removal of 3 bases from V and 3 bases from J, the junction contained 6 bases not matched to a gene. CDR3 in DNA: TGTGCCAGCAGCTTGACAGGGGAGTTGTACACTGAAGCTTTCTTT. It yields the protein CASSLTGELYTEAFF.

The genes are TRBV5-1 and TRBJ1-1; a weak D match, TRBD1 (6 bases). V lost 6 bases to trimming and J lost 1 base, with 10 bases between them. The CDR3 contains 13 residues. CDR1 and CDR2 from the germline V gene are SGHRS and YFSETQ. The CDR3 coding sequence is TGCGCCAGCAACCGGACAGAGAACACTGAAGCTTTCTTT. Amino acid sequence: CASNRTENTEAFF.

The chain carries TRBV10-1 and TRBJ2-7, with D maybe TRBD1 (6 bases). Trimming removed 6 bases at V and 0 bases at J, with 15 bases between. The length of the CDR3 is 15 residues. Germline V gene lookup returns CDR1 WNHNN and CDR2 SYGVQD (reference sequence). CDR3 region: CASSLGLGASYEQYF. Here the CDR3 DNA reads TGCGCCAGCAGCCTCGGTCTGGGGGCCTCCTACGAGCAGTACTTC.

The chain carries TRBV6-5 and TRBJ1-1; D gene unclear. The CDR3 spans 14 residues. The V end was cut by 5 bases, the J end by 5 bases, with 15 bases between. Germline CDR1 is MNHEY and CDR2 is SVGAGI. Here the CDR3 reads CASSAAEGWTEAFF. Here the CDR3 DNA reads TGTGCCAGCAGTGCCGCCGAGGGTTGGACTGAAGCTTTCTTT.

This rearrangement joins TRBV6-5 to TRBJ1-1, with D unresolved. This CDR3 contains 13 residues. Germline loops: CDR1 MNHEY, CDR2 SVGAGI. The V end was cut by 3 bases, the J end by 8 bases, with 13 bases between. Here the CDR3 reads CASSYSPRKEAFF. The CDR3 coding sequence is TGTGCCAGCAGTTATTCCCCTAGGAAGGAAGCTTTCTTT.

This clone showed up just once. The chain joins TRBV28 to TRBJ1-6; no clear D gene. This CDR3 contains 15 residues. Per the germline V gene, CDR1 is MDHEN and CDR2 is SYDVKM. Trimming shortened V by 3 bases and J by 3 bases, and 9 bases separated the two germline ends. CDR3 nucleotide sequence: TGTGCCAGCAGTTTGCGGATCATCTATAATTCACCCCTCCACTTT. Translated, it gives CASSLRIIYNSPLHF.

The V and J genes are TRBV7-6 and TRBJ2-1, with 15 nucleotides matching TRBD2. Germline trimming cut 4 bases from V and 7 bases from J; bases unmatched to any gene: 11. The CDR3 sequence is 18 residues long. Germline loops: CDR1 SGHVS, CDR2 FNYEAQ. The CDR3 DNA is TGTGCCAGCAGCTCCAATCCGGGACTAGCGGGAGGCGGGAATGAGCAGTTCTTC. Its translation: CASSSNPGLAGGGNEQFF.

The V call is TRBV13, the J call TRBJ2-1; no clear D gene. CDR1 and CDR2 (germline): PRHDT, FYEKMQ (reference sequence). CDR3 length: 14 amino acids. Trimming stripped 7 bases from V and 0 bases from J, with 10 bases between. CDR3 sequence: CASKDVSSYNEQFF. CDR3 DNA sequence: TGTGCCAGCAAAGACGTCAGCTCCTACAATGAGCAGTTCTTC.

This chain links TRBV5-4 with TRBJ2-3; no clear D gene. The CDR3 totals 13 residues. With 0 bases removed from V and 1 base from J, the gap between germline ends came to 3 bases. CDR1 and CDR2 (germline): SGHNT, YYREEE (reference sequence). CDR3 nucleotide sequence: TGTGCCAGCAGCTTGGATGGCACAGATACGCAGTATTTT. Protein sequence: CASSLDGTDTQYF.

The J gene is TRBJ2-2, the V gene TRBV2, with unresolved D. Germline-derived CDR1 and CDR2 are SNHLY and FYNNEI. The CDR3 covers 16 residues. V was cut by 3 bases and J by 0 bases, with 11 bases left in between. The CDR3 sequence: CASSEGIPPNTGELFF. The CDR3 DNA reads as TGTGCCAGCAGTGAGGGGATTCCCCCGAACACCGGGGAGCTGTTTTTT.

The V and J genes are TRBV5-1 and TRBJ1-1; D call uncertain. The CDR3 has 11 amino acids. The germline V gene has CDR1 SGHRS and CDR2 YFSETQ. V lost 2 bases to trimming and J lost 9 bases, with 8 bases between them. CDR3 in amino acids: CASSFRDKAFF. For the CDR3, the DNA is TGCGCCAGCAGCTTCAGAGATAAAGCTTTCTTT.

This clone was seen only once. Germline and junction disagree at one end, which may indicate a read error. J is TRBJ1-5 and V is TRBV4-3; 7 bases match TRBD1. Germline lookup yields CDR1 LGHNA and CDR2 YSLEER. This CDR3 spans 17 amino acids. In DNA, the CDR3 is TGCGCCAGCGGCCAAGACTTCAGGGGGGAAGGCAATCAGCCCCAGCATTTT. Translation: CASGQDFRGEGNQPQHF.

This sequence joins TRBV5-1 and TRBJ1-6, with D perhaps matching TRBD1 (6 bases). Trimming pared 2 bases from V and 6 bases from J, leaving 9 bases between. There are 14 residues in the CDR3. The germline CDR1 and CDR2 sequences are SGHRS and YFSETQ. Written as DNA, the CDR3 is TGCGCCAGCAGCTTACAGGGTTTTAATTCACCCCTCCACTTT. Its protein is CASSLQGFNSPLHF.

The rearrangement joins TRBV30 to TRBJ2-2; D not resolved. This CDR3 is built from 14 residues. V lost 2 bases and J 6 bases, leaving 13 bases between the germline ends. Germline V gene data show CDR1 as GTSNPN and CDR2 as SVGIG (reference sequence). The CDR3 region has the DNA TGTGCCTGGAGTATCTCAGCCCTGGCCGGGGAGCTGTTTTTT. Amino acid sequence: CAWSISALAGELFF.

This chain connects TRBV4-1 to TRBJ2-3; D unclear. The CDR3 is made up of 15 amino acids. Germline lookup yields CDR1 MGHRA and CDR2 YSYEKL. V lost 4 bases, J lost 0 bases, and 11 bases lay in between. The CDR3 nucleotides are TGCGCCAGCAGCCTCGTAGGCCTAAGCACAGATACGCAGTATTTT. Translating it yields CASSLVGLSTDTQYF.

The chain employs TRBV5-4 and TRBJ2-7; TRBD2 matches 7 bases. Germline V gene sequence: CDR1 SGHNT, CDR2 YYREEE (reference sequence). V shed 0 bases, J shed 2 bases, and the junction held 14 bases outside the gene matches. This CDR3 region has 18 residues. CDR3 sequence: CASSLDERPSGLPYEQYF. The CDR3 DNA is TGTGCCAGCAGCTTGGACGAAAGGCCTAGCGGACTTCCCTACGAGCAGTACTTC.

This clone was seen more than once but under ten times. The chain recombines TRBV9 with TRBJ2-3; D is unresolved. The germline gives CDR1 SGDLS, CDR2 YYNGEE. V was cut by 3 bases and J by 2 bases, with 4 bases left in between. CDR3 length: 12 residues. Here the CDR3 reads CASSAFTDTQYF. The CDR3 DNA follows: TGTGCCAGCAGCGCCTTCACAGATACGCAGTATTTT.

Comments on this clone: Within the sample, other DNA sequences also encode this same CDR3. The chain employs TRBV9 and TRBJ2-1, with TRBD2 identical over 7 bases. CDR3 size: 14 residues. V lost 3 bases and J lost 3; bases outside the gene matches: 3. The germline CDR1 and CDR2 sequences are SGDLS and YYNGEE. CDR3 sequence (DNA): TGTGCCAGCAGCGGAGTAGCGGGCTACAATGAGCAGTTCTTC. Its protein product is CASSGVAGYNEQFF.

This clone was detected only once. This sample includes further DNA sequences coding for the same CDR3. The rearrangement joins TRBV27 to TRBJ2-7; the D call may be TRBD1 or TRBD2 (5 bases each). Germline V lookup: CDR1 MNHEY, CDR2 SMNVEV (reference sequence). CDR3 length equals 14 residues. V gave up 4 bases and J gave up 4 bases, with 14 bases separating them. The CDR3 nucleotides are TGTGCCAGCAGTTACGGCCGGGGCTCTTACGAGCAGTACTTC. Protein sequence: CASSYGRGSYEQYF.

This sequence joins TRBV15 and TRBJ1-4, with 10 positions matching TRBD1. This CDR3 region has 15 residues. In germline, CDR1 is LNHNV, CDR2 YYDKDF (reference sequence). The trim removed 5 bases at V and 8 bases at J, leaving 8 bases unmatched. The CDR3 DNA reads TGTGCCACCAGCGGAGCGACAGGGGGCGCAGAAAAACTGTTTTTT. Protein: CATSGATGGAEKLFF.

Only a few counts were recorded for this clone. The chain combines TRBV7-9 with TRBJ1-2; D gene ambiguous. Per the germline V gene, CDR1 is SEHNR and CDR2 is FQNEAQ (reference sequence). The V gene lost 7 bases and the J gene lost 5 bases, with 11 bases spanning the gap. The length of the CDR3 is 12 residues. CDR3 sequence reads: CASTSGPYGYTF. The CDR3 coding sequence is TGTGCCAGCACCAGCGGGCCTTATGGCTACACCTTC.

CDR3 sequence: CAYMGQGVVFGTDTQYF. DNA of the CDR3: TGTGCCTATATGGGACAGGGGGTAGTTTTTGGCACAGATACGCAGTATTTT. The V and J genes are TRBV30 and TRBJ2-3; 11 bases agree with TRBD1. The CDR3 is 17 residues long. J gave up 1 base and V 7 bases, and 13 bases lay outside the gene matches. Germline lookup yields CDR1 GTSNPN and CDR2 SVGIG (reference sequence).

The chain joins TRBV28 to TRBJ2-7; 8 nucleotides align to TRBD1. Germline CDR1 MDHEN, CDR2 SYDVKM. CDR3 length: 14 residues. The ends lost 3 bases at V and 3 bases at J; junction bases unmatched: 4. CDR3 nucleotide sequence: TGTGCCAGCAGTTTCTCCGGGACAGGCTACGAGCAGTACTTC. Its protein is CASSFSGTGYEQYF.

The gene calls are TRBV28 and TRBJ2-1; no reliable D call. V was shortened by 3 bases and J by 10 bases, with 7 bases between the two germline ends. This CDR3 comprises 11 residues. Per germline, CDR1 MDHEN and CDR2 SYDVKM. Here the CDR3 DNA reads TGTGCCAGCAGTTTGGCAAGGGAGCAGTTCTTC. Translated, it gives CASSLAREQFF.

In DNA form, the CDR3 reads TGTGCCAGCATCTACGGGGGGGAGGGGGCTAATGAAAAACTGTTTTTT. Translating it yields CASIYGGEGANEKLFF. The chain joins TRBV6-6 to TRBJ1-4; weak D call: TRBD1 (6 bases). V dropped 7 bases and J dropped 3 bases, with 18 bases sitting between them. Per the germline V gene, CDR1 is MNHNY and CDR2 is SVGAGI (reference sequence). This CDR3 has 16 amino acids.